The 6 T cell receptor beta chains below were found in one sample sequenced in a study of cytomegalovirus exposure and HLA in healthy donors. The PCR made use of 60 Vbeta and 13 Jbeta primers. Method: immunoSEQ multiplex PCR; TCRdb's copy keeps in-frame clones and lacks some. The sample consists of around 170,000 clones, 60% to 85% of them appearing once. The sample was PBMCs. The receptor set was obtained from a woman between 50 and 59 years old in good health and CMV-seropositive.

The CDR3 spells CAISESQQGTYNEQFF. The CDR3 DNA sequence: TGTGCCATCAGTGAGTCCCAACAGGGGACCTACAATGAGCAGTTCTTC. The J gene is TRBJ2-1, the V gene TRBV10-3; TRBD1 agrees at 7 bases. The V gene end was trimmed by 0 bases and the J gene end by 2 bases; junction bases not matched to a gene: 4. This CDR3 contains 16 residues. CDR1 and CDR2 (germline): ENHRY, SYGVKD.

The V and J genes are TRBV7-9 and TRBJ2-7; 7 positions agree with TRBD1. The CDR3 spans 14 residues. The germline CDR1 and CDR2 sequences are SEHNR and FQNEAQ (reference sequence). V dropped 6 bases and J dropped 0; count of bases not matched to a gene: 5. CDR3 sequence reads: CASRPGQSSYEQYF. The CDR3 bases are TGTGCCAGCAGACCGGGACAGAGCTCCTACGAGCAGTACTTC. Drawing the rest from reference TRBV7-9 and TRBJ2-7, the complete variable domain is DTGVSQNPRHKITKRGQNVTFRCDPISEHNRLYWYRQTLGQGPEFLTYFQNEAQLEKSRLLSDRFSAERPKGSFSTLEIQRTEQGDSAMYLCASRPGQSSYEQYFGPGTRLTVT.

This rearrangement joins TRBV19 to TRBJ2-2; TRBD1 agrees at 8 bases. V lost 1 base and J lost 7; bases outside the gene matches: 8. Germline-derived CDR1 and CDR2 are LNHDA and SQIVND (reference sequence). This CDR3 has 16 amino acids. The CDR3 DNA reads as TGTGCCAGTAGTATAGGCTTCAACAGGGGGTACGGGGAGCTGTTTTTT. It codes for CASSIGFNRGYGELFF.

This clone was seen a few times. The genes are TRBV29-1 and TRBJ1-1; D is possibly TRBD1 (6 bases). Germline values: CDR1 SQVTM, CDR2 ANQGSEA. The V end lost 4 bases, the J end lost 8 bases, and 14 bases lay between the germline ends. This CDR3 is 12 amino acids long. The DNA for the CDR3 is TGCAGCGTTGGTGGACAGCGCCTCGAAGCTTTCTTT. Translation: CSVGGQRLEAFF.

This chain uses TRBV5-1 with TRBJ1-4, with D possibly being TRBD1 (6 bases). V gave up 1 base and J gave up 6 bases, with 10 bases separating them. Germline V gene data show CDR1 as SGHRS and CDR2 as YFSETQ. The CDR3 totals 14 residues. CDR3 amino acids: CASSLIPGDEKLFF. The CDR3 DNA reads TGCGCCAGCAGCTTGATCCCAGGGGATGAAAAACTGTTTTTT.

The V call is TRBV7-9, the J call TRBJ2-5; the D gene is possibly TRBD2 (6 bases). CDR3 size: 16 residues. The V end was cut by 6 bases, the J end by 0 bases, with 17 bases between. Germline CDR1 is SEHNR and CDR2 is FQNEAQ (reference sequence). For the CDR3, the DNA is TGTGCCAGCAGGCCTCCACTCGCGGGGTACCAAGAGACCCAGTACTTC. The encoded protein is CASRPPLAGYQETQYF.